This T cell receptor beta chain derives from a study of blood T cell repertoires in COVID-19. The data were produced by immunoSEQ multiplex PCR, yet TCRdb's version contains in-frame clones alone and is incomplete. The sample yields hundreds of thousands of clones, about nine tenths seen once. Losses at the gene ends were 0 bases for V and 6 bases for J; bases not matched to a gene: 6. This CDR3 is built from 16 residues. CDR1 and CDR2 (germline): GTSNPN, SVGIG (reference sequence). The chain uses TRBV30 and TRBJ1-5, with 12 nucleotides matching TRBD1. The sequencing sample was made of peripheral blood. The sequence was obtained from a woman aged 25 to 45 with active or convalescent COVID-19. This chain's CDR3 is CAWSVLGTGGSQPQHF. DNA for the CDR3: TGTGCCTGGAGTGTACTTGGGACAGGGGGCAGTCAGCCCCAGCATTTT.